Presented here are 32 T cell receptor beta chains from one specimen sequenced in a study of T cell responses to AZD1222 COVID-19 vaccine. Method: immunoSEQ multiplex PCR; TCRdb's copy keeps in-frame clones and lacks some. The sample consists of 200,000 to 250,000 clones, 94% of them appearing once. The sequenced sample was peripheral blood, obtained 28 days after the second dose of the MenACWY control vaccine. Receptors originate from an adult who received the MenACWY meningococcal vaccine as a control.

This clone was recorded once. This rearrangement joins TRBV24-1 to TRBJ1-1; no firm D call. Trimming removed 3 bases from V and 6 bases from J, with 10 bases in between. From germline, CDR1 is KGHDR and CDR2 SFDVKD. The CDR3 length is 13 residues. The CDR3: CATSDGDFAEAFF. DNA of the CDR3: TGTGCCACCAGTGATGGAGATTTCGCTGAAGCTTTCTTT.

This chain uses TRBV7-9 with TRBJ2-5; D could derive from TRBD1 or TRBD2 (5 bases each). This CDR3 region has 14 residues. Between the trimmed V and J ends, which lost 4 bases and 4 bases, there was a span of 13 bases. From germline, CDR1 is SEHNR and CDR2 FQNEAQ (reference sequence). In DNA form, the CDR3 reads TGTGCCAGCAGCTCTTCAGGGAGCGGAGAGACCCAGTACTTC. This translates into CASSSSGSGETQYF.

This chain uses TRBV6-5 with TRBJ2-2, with 8 bases identical to TRBD1. Germline loops: CDR1 MNHEY, CDR2 SVGAGI. J lost 7 bases, V lost 2 bases, and 3 bases had no gene match. The CDR3 is 14 amino acids. The CDR3: CASSYGQGIGELFF. DNA of the CDR3: TGTGCCAGCAGTTACGGACAGGGCATCGGGGAGCTGTTTTTT.

This clone was detected only once. This rearrangement joins TRBV19 to TRBJ1-2; 8 bases line up with TRBD1. V lost 4 bases and J lost 2; bases outside the gene matches: 6. The CDR3 runs 15 residues. Germline V lookup: CDR1 LNHDA, CDR2 SQIVND (reference sequence). The CDR3, as DNA: TGTGCCAGTAGTAGGACAGGGCAAAGCAACTATGGCTACACCTTC. As protein: CASSRTGQSNYGYTF.

The chain combines TRBV5-1 with TRBJ2-5; tentatively, D is TRBD1 (7 bases). Trimming removed 7 bases at V and 3 bases at J, with 19 bases between. CDR1 and CDR2 (germline): SGHRS, YFSETQ. CDR3 length: 15 residues. The CDR3 loop is CASAQGGTIKETQYF. The CDR3 DNA sequence: TGCGCCAGCGCCCAGGGGGGCACTATCAAAGAGACCCAGTACTTC.

The chain joins TRBV19 to TRBJ1-1; D not certain. Germline assignment: CDR1 LNHDA and CDR2 SQIVND (reference sequence). V gave up 4 bases and J gave up 4 bases, with 13 bases separating them. The CDR3 sequence is 14 residues long. The CDR3 protein is CASSRGAESTEAFF. DNA of the CDR3: TGTGCCAGTAGTAGGGGAGCTGAATCCACTGAAGCTTTCTTT.

The J gene is TRBJ1-6, the V gene TRBV10-1; TRBD1 matches at 9 bases. The CDR3 length is 17 residues. Germline V gene lookup returns CDR1 WNHNN and CDR2 SYGVQD (reference sequence). V was clipped by 3 bases and J by 6 bases; unmatched bases: 9. CDR3 nucleotides: TGCGCCAGCAGTGACCGGGACAGGGTGACCTTTAATTCACCCCTCCACTTT. Translation gives CASSDRDRVTFNSPLHF.

This clone is a singleton in its sample. V usage is TRBV5-1 and J usage is TRBJ2-2, with 8 bases fitting TRBD1. Germline CDR1 reads SGHRS; CDR2 reads YFSETQ. Trimming removed 0 bases from V and 5 bases from J; junction bases left unmatched: 9. The CDR3 totals 17 residues. CDR3 in DNA: TGCGCCAGCAGCTTGGACCCAGACAGGGGTCGGACCGGGGAGCTGTTTTTT. Translating it yields CASSLDPDRGRTGELFF. The full variable domain, completed using reference TRBV5-1 and TRBJ2-2, is KAGVTQTPRYLIKTRGQQVTLSCSPISGHRSVSWYQQTPGQGLQFLFEYFSETQRNKGNFPGRFSGRQFSNSRSEMNVSTLELGDSALYLCASSLDPDRGRTGELFFGEGSRLTVL.

V usage is TRBV29-1 and J usage is TRBJ2-7; 7 bases are a match to TRBD2. The CDR3 loop spans 13 amino acids. V dropped 7 bases and J dropped 5; count of bases not matched to a gene: 11. Germline lookup yields CDR1 SQVTM and CDR2 ANQGSEA. CDR3 nucleotide sequence: TGCAGCGCCGGGAGGACCCAGCTGGACGAGCAGTACTTC. Translated: CSAGRTQLDEQYF.

The rearrangement links TRBV11-2 to TRBJ2-5; 12 bases agree with TRBD2. V lost 5 bases to trimming and J lost 4 bases; unmatched junction nucleotides: 8. CDR1 SGHAT and CDR2 FQNNGV come from the germline V gene. The CDR3 contains 16 residues. Here the CDR3 reads CASSLPLAGGRETQYF. For the CDR3, the DNA is TGTGCCAGCAGCCTCCCCCTAGCGGGGGGGCGAGAGACCCAGTACTTC.

This chain uses TRBV28 with TRBJ1-4, with TRBD1 matching over 10 bases. The germline CDR1 and CDR2 sequences are MDHEN and SYDVKM. The trim removed 10 bases at V and 0 bases at J, leaving 2 bases unmatched. The CDR3 covers 14 residues. The CDR3 loop reads CAIGQGATNEKLFF. CDR3 sequence (DNA): TGTGCCATAGGACAGGGGGCAACTAATGAAAAACTGTTTTTT. The whole variable domain, filled in from reference TRBV28 and TRBJ1-4, reads DVKVTQSSRYLVKRTGEKVFLECVQDMDHENMFWYRQDPGLGLRLIYFSYDVKMKEKGDIPEGYSVSREKKERFSLILESASTNQTSMYLCAIGQGATNEKLFFGSGTQLSVL.

The V gene is TRBV3-1 (or the pseudogene TRBV3-2), the J gene TRBJ2-5; 7 bases map to TRBD2. Germline assignment: CDR1 LGHDT and CDR2 YNNKEL (reference sequence). The CDR3 extends over 17 amino acids. The ends lost 0 bases at V and 4 bases at J; junction bases unmatched: 11. The CDR3, as DNA: TGTGCCAGCAGCCAAGAAATTGGCTTAGGGAGGGGAGAGACCCAGTACTTC. It encodes CASSQEIGLGRGETQYF.

Only one count was recorded for this clone. J is TRBJ1-5 and V is TRBV28, with D uncertain. Germline lookup yields CDR1 MDHEN and CDR2 SYDVKM. The CDR3 has 16 amino acids. Trimming left V 5 bases short and J 4 bases short, with 18 bases between. The chain's CDR3 is CASSARAAKQNQPQHF. DNA of the CDR3: TGTGCCAGCAGTGCCCGGGCCGCCAAGCAGAATCAGCCCCAGCATTTT.

The chain carries TRBV28 and TRBJ2-7, with D unclear. Trimming left V 8 bases short and J 5 bases short, with 16 bases between. The V gene's germline CDR1 is MDHEN and CDR2 SYDVKM. The CDR3 covers 13 residues. The CDR3 DNA follows: TGTGCCAGCCGCTATGGTAGTAACAACGAGCAGTACTTC. Its translation is CASRYGSNNEQYF.

The V and J genes are TRBV19 and TRBJ1-2, with TRBD1 identical over 8 bases. The CDR3 is made up of 13 amino acids. CDR1 is LNHDA, CDR2 SQIVND, per germline (reference sequence). V lost 6 bases and J lost 4; bases outside the gene matches: 4. For the CDR3, the DNA is TGTGCCAGTAGCCGACAGGGGACCTATGGCTACACCTTC. This sequence encodes CASSRQGTYGYTF. Combining the CDR3 with reference TRBV19 and TRBJ1-2 gives the whole variable domain DGGITQSPKYLFRKEGQNVTLSCEQNLNHDAMYWYRQDPGQGLRLIYYSQIVNDFQKGDIAEGYSVSREKKESFPLTVTSAQKNPTAFYLCASSRQGTYGYTFGSGTRLTVV.

The rearrangement links TRBV4-2 to TRBJ2-3; no reliable D call. V lost 0 bases, J lost 4 bases, and 5 bases lay in between. This CDR3 has 13 amino acids. Germline V lookup: CDR1 LGHNA, CDR2 YNFKEQ. The CDR3 DNA follows: TGTGCCAGCAGCCAAGATTTGCCAGATACGCAGTATTTT. This codes for CASSQDLPDTQYF.

The chain is built from TRBV21-1 and TRBJ2-7; the table calls TRBD1, which could not be checked here. TRBV21-1 is tagged as a pseudogene. The CDR3 covers 15 residues. The CDR3 region is CARQLRQGRPYEQYF. The CDR3 nucleotides are TGTGCCAGACAGCTTCGACAGGGGAGGCCCTACGAGCAGTACTTC.

This rearrangement joins TRBV28 to TRBJ1-5; TRBD1 matches 9 bases. The V segment lost 6 bases and the J segment 7 bases; nucleotides outside the gene matches: 13. The CDR3 length is 16 residues. CDR1 and CDR2 (germline): MDHEN, SYDVKM. CDR3 loop: CASRPDGGQGRQPQHF. The CDR3 nucleotides are TGTGCCAGCAGACCGGACGGGGGACAGGGTAGGCAGCCCCAGCATTTT.

Here the CDR3 reads CASSVWTNEKLFF. DNA for the CDR3: TGTGCCAGCAGCGTGTGGACTAATGAAAAACTGTTTTTT. This chain uses TRBV25-1 with TRBJ1-4; D unclear. V lost 6 bases and J 2 bases, leaving 7 bases between the germline ends. The germline V gene encodes CDR1 MGHDK and CDR2 SYGVNS. CDR3 length: 13 amino acids.

The rearrangement links TRBV30 to TRBJ2-1; 9 bases align to TRBD2. The CDR3 is 16 residues long. Looked up from germline, CDR1 is GTSNPN and CDR2 is SVGIG (reference sequence). After removal of 0 bases from V and 3 bases from J, the junction contained 6 bases not matched to a gene. CDR3 residues: CAWSVLAGGIYNEQFF. The CDR3 DNA reads TGTGCCTGGAGTGTACTGGCGGGAGGGATCTACAATGAGCAGTTCTTC.

This clone appeared a single time. The gene calls are TRBV7-2 and TRBJ1-3, with D possibly matching TRBD1 (6 bases). The CDR3 runs to 15 residues. CDR1 and CDR2 (germline): SGHTA, FQGNSA. The ends were cut back, 5 bases at V and 0 bases at J, with 11 bases in the middle. CDR3 region: CASSADRSSGNTIYF. The CDR3 bases are TGTGCCAGCAGCGCGGACAGATCCTCTGGAAACACCATATATTTT.

This rearrangement joins TRBV11-2 to TRBJ1-6; 7 bases align to TRBD1. This CDR3 contains 15 residues. With V trimmed by 3 bases and J by 2 bases, 1 base remained unmatched. The V gene's germline CDR1 is SGHAT and CDR2 FQNNGV. The CDR3 DNA reads TGTGCCAGCAGCTTCGGACAGGCCTATAATTCACCCCTCCACTTT. Translation: CASSFGQAYNSPLHF.

V is TRBV29-1 and J is TRBJ2-3, with D perhaps assigned TRBD1 or TRBD2 (5 bases each). The CDR3 covers 17 residues. The V and J ends lost 0 bases and 2 bases respectively, with 18 bases between them. Germline CDR1 is SQVTM and CDR2 is ANQGSEA. CDR3 DNA: TGCAGCGTTGAAGAGGAAAAGAGGGGTTGGGTCACAGATACGCAGTATTTT. The encoded protein is CSVEEEKRGWVTDTQYF.

The V and J genes are TRBV7-9 and TRBJ2-7; D possibly corresponds to TRBD1 (6 bases). This CDR3 region has 14 residues. Germline V gene sequence: CDR1 SEHNR, CDR2 FQNEAQ (reference sequence). V lost 1 base and J 3 bases, leaving 10 bases between the germline ends. The CDR3 DNA reads as TGTGCCAGCAGCTTAGGCGGACAGTACTACGAGCAGTACTTC. It is translated as CASSLGGQYYEQYF.

V gene TRBV7-9 combines with J gene TRBJ1-6; D is possibly TRBD1 (6 bases). V was clipped by 5 bases and J by 10 bases, with 21 bases between them. The germline V gene has CDR1 SEHNR and CDR2 FQNEAQ (reference sequence). This CDR3 has 16 amino acids. The CDR3: CASSPRRQDGVSPLHF. DNA for the CDR3: TGTGCCAGCAGCCCAAGACGACAGGACGGGGTCTCACCCCTCCACTTT.

The gene calls are TRBV11-2 and TRBJ2-5, with 16 bases aligning to TRBD2. This CDR3 spans 16 amino acids. With V trimmed by 8 bases and J by 2 bases, 5 bases remained unmatched. CDR1 is SGHAT and CDR2 is FQNNGV in the germline V gene. CDR3 nucleotides: TGTGCCAGCGGACCGGGACTAGCGGGGGGGCAAGAGACCCAGTACTTC. Translated: CASGPGLAGGQETQYF.

This rearrangement joins TRBV19 to TRBJ1-4; D unclear. Germline V gene lookup returns CDR1 LNHDA and CDR2 SQIVND (reference sequence). This CDR3 is built from 13 residues. V shed 9 bases and J shed 4 bases, with 12 bases lying between them. The CDR3 loop reads CARGAGDNEKLFF. The DNA of the CDR3 is TGTGCCAGAGGCGCCGGGGATAATGAAAAACTGTTTTTT.

The chain joins TRBV23-1 to TRBJ2-7; TRBD2 is a possible D gene (6 bases). TRBV23-1 is an open reading frame whose function is uncertain. This CDR3 comprises 14 residues. V dropped 7 bases and J dropped 3 bases, with 16 bases sitting between them. The CDR3, as DNA: TGCGCCAGCACGAGGCGGGACTGGATCTACGAGCAGTACTTC. It translates to CASTRRDWIYEQYF.

This chain connects TRBV28 to TRBJ1-5; TRBD1 might be the D (6 bases). This CDR3 is built from 15 residues. Germline values: CDR1 MDHEN, CDR2 SYDVKM. Between the trimmed V and J ends, which lost 1 base and 5 bases, there was a span of 12 bases. CDR3: CASSLLSGVHQPQHF. For the CDR3, the DNA is TGTGCCAGCAGTTTATTATCAGGGGTCCATCAGCCCCAGCATTTT.

This rearrangement joins TRBV7-9 to TRBJ1-1, with D unclear. V shed 11 bases and J shed 1 base, with 14 bases lying between them. The CDR3 runs to 13 residues. The germline V gene has CDR1 SEHNR and CDR2 FQNEAQ (reference sequence). CDR3 region: CAESPLENTEAFF. For the CDR3, the DNA is TGTGCCGAATCACCCCTGGAGAACACTGAAGCTTTCTTT.

The chain links TRBV2 to TRBJ2-1, with a tentative D call TRBD2 (6 bases). The length of the CDR3 is 14 residues. The V and J ends lost 5 bases and 2 bases respectively, with 10 bases between them. In germline, CDR1 is SNHLY, CDR2 FYNNEI. CDR3 nucleotides: TGTGCCAGCAGTCGGGAGTTCGCCTACAATGAGCAGTTCTTC. Protein product: CASSREFAYNEQFF. Variable domain in full (rest from reference TRBV2 and TRBJ2-1): EPEVTQTPSHQVTQMGQEVILRCVPISNHLYFYWYRQILGQKVEFLVSFYNNEISEKSEIFDDQFSVERPDGSNFTLKIRSTKLEDSAMYFCASSREFAYNEQFFGPGTRLTVL.

The genes are TRBV6-5 and TRBJ2-7; 7 nucleotides match TRBD2. Germline lookup yields CDR1 MNHEY and CDR2 SVGAGI. V dropped 2 bases and J dropped 4; count of bases not matched to a gene: 11. The CDR3 totals 16 residues. The CDR3 bases are TGTGCCAGCAGTTACCTTATCGAGCGGGATCAATACGAGCAGTACTTC. Protein: CASSYLIERDQYEQYF.